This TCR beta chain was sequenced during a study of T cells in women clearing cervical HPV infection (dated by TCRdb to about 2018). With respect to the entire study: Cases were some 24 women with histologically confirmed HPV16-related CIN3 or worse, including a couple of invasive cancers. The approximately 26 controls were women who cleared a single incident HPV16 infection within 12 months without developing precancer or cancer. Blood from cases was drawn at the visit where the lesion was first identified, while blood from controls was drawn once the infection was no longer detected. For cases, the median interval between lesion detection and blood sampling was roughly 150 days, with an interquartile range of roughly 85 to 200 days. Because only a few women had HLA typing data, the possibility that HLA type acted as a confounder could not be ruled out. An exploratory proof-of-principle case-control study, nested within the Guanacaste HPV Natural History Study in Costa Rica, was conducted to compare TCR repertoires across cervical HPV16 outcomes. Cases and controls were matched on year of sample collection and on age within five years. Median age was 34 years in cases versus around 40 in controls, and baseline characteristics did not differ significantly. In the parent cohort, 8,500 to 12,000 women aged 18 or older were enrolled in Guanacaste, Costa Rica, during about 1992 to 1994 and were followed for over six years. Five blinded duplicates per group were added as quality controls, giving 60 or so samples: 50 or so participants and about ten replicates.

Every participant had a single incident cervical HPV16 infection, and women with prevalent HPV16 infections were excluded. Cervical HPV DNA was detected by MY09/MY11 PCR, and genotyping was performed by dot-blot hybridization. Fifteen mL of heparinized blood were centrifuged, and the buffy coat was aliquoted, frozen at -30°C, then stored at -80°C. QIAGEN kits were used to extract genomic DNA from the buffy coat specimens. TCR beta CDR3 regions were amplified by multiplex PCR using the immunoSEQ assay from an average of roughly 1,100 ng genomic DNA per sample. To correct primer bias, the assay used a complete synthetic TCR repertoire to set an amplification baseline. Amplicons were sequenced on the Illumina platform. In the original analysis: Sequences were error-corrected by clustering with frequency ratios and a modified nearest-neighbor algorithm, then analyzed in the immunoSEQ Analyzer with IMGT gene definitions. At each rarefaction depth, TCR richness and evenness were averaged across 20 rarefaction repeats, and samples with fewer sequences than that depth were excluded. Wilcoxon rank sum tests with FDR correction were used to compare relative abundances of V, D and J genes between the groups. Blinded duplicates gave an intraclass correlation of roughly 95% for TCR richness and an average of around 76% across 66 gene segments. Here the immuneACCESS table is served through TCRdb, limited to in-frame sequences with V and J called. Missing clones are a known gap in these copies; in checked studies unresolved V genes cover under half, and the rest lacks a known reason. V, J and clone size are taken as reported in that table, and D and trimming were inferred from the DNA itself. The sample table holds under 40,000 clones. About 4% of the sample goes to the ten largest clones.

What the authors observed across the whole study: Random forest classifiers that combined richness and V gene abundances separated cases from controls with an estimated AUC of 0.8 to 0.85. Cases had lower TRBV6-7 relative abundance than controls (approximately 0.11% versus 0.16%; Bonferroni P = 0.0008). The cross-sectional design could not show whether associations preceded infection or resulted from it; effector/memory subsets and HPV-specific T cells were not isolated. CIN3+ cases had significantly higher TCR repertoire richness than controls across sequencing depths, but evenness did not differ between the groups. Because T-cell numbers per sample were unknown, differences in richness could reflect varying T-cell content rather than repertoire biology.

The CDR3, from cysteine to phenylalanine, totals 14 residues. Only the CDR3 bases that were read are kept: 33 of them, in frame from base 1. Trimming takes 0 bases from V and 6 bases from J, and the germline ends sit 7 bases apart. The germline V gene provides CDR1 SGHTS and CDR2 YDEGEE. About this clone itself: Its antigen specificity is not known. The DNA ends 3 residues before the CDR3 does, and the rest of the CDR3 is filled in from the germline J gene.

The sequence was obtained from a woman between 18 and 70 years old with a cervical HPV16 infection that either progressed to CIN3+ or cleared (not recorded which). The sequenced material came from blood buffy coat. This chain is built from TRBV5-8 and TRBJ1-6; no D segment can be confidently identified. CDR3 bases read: TGTGCCAGCAGCTTGGTACAGAGTAATTCACCC. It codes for CASSLVQSNSP. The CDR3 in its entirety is CASSLVQSNSPLHF.